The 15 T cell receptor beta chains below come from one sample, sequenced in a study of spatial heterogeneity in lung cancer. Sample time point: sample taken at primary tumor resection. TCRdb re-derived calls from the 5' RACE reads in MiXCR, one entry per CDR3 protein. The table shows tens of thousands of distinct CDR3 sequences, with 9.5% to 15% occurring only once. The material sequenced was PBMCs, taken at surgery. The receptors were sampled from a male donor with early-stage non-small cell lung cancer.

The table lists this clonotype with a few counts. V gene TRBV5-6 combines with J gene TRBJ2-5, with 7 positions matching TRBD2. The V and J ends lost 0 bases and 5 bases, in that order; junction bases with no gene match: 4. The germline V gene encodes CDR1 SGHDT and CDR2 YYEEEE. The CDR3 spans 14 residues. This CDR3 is CASSLAGGSETQYF. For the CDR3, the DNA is TGTGCCAGCAGCTTGGCCGGGGGGTCGGAGACCCAGTACTTC.

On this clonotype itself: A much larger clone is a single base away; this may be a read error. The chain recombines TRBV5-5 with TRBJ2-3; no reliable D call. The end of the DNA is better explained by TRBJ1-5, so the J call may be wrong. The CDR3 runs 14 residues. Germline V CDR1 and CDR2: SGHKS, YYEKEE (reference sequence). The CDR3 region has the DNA TGTGCCAGCAGCCCGATGGAGGGTACAGATACGCAGCATTTT. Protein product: CASSPMEGTDTQHF.

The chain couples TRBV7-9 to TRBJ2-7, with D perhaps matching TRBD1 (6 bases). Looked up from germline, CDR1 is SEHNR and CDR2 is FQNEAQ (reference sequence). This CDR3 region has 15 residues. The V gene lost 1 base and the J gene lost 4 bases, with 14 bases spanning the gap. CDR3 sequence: CASSLVGRGTYEQYF. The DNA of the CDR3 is TGTGCCAGCAGCTTAGTAGGCAGGGGTACTTACGAGCAGTACTTC.

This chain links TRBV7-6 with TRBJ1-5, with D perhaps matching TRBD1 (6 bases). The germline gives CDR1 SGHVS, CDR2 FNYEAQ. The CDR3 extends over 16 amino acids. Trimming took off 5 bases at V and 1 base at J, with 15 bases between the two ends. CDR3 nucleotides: TGTGCCAGCAGCCAGGGCACAGGGATAAGCAATCAGCCCCAGCATTTT. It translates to CASSQGTGISNQPQHF.

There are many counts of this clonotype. The CDR3 bases are TGTGCCAGCAGTCCTGGACTAGCGGGAGATACGCAGTATTTT. Its protein product is CASSPGLAGDTQYF. The rearrangement joins TRBV2 to TRBJ2-3, with 11 bases matching TRBD2. Looked up from germline, CDR1 is SNHLY and CDR2 is FYNNEI. The CDR3 has 14 amino acids. Germline trimming cut 5 bases from V and 5 bases from J; bases unmatched to any gene: 3.

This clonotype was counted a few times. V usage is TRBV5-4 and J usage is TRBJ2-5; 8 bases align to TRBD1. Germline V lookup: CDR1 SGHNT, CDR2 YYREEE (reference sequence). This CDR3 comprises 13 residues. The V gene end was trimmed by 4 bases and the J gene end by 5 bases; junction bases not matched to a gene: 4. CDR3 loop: CASSIWTGETQYF. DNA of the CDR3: TGTGCCAGCAGCATTTGGACAGGGGAGACCCAGTACTTC.

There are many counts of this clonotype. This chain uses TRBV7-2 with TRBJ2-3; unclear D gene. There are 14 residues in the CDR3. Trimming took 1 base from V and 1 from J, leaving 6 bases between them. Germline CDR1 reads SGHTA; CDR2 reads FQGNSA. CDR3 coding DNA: TGTGCCAGCAGCTTAGACAGCCGCACAGATACGCAGTATTTT. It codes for CASSLDSRTDTQYF.

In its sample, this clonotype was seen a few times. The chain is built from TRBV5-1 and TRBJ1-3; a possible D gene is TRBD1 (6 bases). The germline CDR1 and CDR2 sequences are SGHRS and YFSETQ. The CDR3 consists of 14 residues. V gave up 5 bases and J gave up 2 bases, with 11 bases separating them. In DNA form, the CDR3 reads TGCGCCAGCAGTGGGGGGCCTCCTGGAAACACCATATATTTT. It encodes CASSGGPPGNTIYF.

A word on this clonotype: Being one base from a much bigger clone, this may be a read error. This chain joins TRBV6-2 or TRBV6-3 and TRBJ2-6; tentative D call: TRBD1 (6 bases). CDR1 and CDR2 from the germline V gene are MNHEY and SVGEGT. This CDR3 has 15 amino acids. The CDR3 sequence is CASSLQGVGANILTF. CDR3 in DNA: TGTGCCAGCAGCCTTCAGGGAGTGGGGGCCAACATCCTGACTTTC.

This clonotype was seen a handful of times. The CDR3: CASSTSALRHGDTQYF. The CDR3 DNA sequence: TGTGCCAGCAGTACTAGCGCCCTCAGGCACGGAGATACGCAGTATTTT. The chain joins TRBV7-2 to TRBJ2-3; the match to TRBD2 covers 7 bases. The CDR3 is 16 residues long. The germline CDR1 and CDR2 sequences are SGHTA and FQGNSA. V shed 6 bases and J 5 bases; nucleotides not matched to a gene: 14. The complete variable domain, with remaining parts taken from reference TRBV7-2 and TRBJ2-3, reads GAGVSQSPSNKVTEKGKDVELRCDPISGHTALYWYRQSLGQGLEFLIYFQGNSAPDKSGLPSDRFSAERTGGSVSTLTIQRTQQEDSAVYLCASSTSALRHGDTQYFGPGTRLTVL.

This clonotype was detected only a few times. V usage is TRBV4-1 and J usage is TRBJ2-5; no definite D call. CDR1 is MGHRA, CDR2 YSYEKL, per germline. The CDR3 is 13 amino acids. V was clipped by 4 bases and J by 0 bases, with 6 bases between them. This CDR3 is CASSRQHQETQYF. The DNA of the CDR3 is TGCGCCAGCAGCCGTCAGCACCAAGAGACCCAGTACTTC.

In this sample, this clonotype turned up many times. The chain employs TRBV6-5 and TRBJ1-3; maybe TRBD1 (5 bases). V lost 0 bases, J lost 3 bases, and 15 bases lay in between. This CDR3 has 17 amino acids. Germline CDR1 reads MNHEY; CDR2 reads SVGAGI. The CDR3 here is CASSYSGRARGGNTIYF. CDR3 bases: TGTGCCAGCAGTTACTCGGGCAGGGCCCGTGGTGGAAACACCATATATTTT.

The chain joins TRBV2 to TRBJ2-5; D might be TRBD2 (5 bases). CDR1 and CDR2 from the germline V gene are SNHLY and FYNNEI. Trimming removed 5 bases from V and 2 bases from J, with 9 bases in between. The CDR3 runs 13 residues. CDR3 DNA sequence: TGTGCCAGCAGTACGCGGGTTCAAGAGACCCAGTACTTC. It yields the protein CASSTRVQETQYF.

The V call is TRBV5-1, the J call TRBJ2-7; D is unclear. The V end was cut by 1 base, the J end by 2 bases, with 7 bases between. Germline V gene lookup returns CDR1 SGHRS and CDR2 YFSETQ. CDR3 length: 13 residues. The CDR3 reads CASSLSTAYEQYF. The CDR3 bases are TGCGCCAGCAGCTTGAGTACAGCCTACGAGCAGTACTTC.

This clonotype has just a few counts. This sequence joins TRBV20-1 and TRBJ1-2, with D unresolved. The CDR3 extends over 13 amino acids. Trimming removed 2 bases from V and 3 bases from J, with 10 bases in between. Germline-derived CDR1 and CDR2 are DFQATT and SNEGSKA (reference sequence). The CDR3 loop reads CSARSERHYGYTF. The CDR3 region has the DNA TGCAGTGCTAGATCGGAGCGTCACTATGGCTACACCTTC.